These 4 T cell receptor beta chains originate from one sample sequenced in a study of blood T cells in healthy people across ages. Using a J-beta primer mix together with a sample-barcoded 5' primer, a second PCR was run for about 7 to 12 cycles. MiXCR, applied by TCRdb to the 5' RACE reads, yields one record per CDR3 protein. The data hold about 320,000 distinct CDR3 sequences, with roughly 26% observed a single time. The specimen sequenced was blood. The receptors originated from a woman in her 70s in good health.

CDR3 sequence (DNA): TGTGCCACCAGCAGTGAGATTCCGGGACAGGGGTACAGCGGCTACACCTTC. As protein: CATSSEIPGQGYSGYTF. V and J are TRBV15 and TRBJ1-2; 10 bases fit TRBD1. In germline, CDR1 is LNHNV, CDR2 YYDKDF (reference sequence). V dropped 3 bases and J dropped 8; count of bases not matched to a gene: 15. The CDR3 spans 17 residues.

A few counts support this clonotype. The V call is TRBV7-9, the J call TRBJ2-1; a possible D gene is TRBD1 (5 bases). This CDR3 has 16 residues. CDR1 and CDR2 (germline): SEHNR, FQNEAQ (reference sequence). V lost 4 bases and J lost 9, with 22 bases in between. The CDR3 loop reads CASSYLTVGGRGEQFF. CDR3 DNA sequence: TGTGCCAGCAGCTACCTCACTGTAGGCGGAAGGGGTGAGCAGTTCTTC. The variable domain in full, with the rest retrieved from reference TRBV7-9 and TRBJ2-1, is DTGVSQNPRHKITKRGQNVTFRCDPISEHNRLYWYRQTLGQGPEFLTYFQNEAQLEKSRLLSDRFSAERPKGSFSTLEIQRTEQGDSAMYLCASSYLTVGGRGEQFFGPGTRLTVL.

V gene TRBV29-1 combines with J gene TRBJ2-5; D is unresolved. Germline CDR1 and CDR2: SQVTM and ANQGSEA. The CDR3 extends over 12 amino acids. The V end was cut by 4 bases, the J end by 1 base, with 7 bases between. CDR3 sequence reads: CSVGSLQETQYF. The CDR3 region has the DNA TGCAGCGTTGGCTCCCTCCAAGAGACCCAGTACTTC.

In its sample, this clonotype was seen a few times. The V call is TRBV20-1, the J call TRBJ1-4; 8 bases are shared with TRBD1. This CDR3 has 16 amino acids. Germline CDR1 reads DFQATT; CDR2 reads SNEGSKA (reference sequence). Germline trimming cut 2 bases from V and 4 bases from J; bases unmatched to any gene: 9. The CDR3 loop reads CSARPPTGGLNEKLFF. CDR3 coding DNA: TGCAGTGCTAGACCCCCCACAGGGGGTCTTAATGAAAAACTGTTTTTT.